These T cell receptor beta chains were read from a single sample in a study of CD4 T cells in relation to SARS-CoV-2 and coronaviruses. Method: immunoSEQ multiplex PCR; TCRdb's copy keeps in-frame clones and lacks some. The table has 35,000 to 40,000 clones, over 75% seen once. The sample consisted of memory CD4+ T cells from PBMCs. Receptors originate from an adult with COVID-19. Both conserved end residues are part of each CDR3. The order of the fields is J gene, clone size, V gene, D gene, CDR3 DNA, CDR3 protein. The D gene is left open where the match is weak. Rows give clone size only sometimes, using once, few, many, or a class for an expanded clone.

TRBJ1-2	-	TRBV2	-	TGTGCCAGCAGTGTTTGGGGGGGCGGCTACACCTTC	CASSVWGGGYTF
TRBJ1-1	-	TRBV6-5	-	TGTGCCAGCAGTTACCGGCAGGGACACAGCACTGAAGCTTTCTTT	CASSYRQGHSTEAFF
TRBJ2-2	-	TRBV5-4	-	TGTGCCAGCAGCCAAAACACCGGGGAGCTGTTTTTT	CASSQNTGELFF
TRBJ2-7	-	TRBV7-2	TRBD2	TGTGCCAGCAGAATAGCGGGGGCCGCCTACGAGCAGTACTTC	CASRIAGAAYEQYF
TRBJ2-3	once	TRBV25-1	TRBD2	TGTGCCAGCAGTGAAGGGGGCGGGGGGGCCCAAGATACGCAGTATTTT	CASSEGGGGAQDTQYF
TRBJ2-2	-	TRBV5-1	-	TGCGCCAGCAGCTCTCGTGGGGGGAACACCGGGGAGCTGTTTTTT	CASSSRGGNTGELFF
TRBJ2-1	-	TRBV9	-	TGTGCCAGCAGCTTCCAGGGGAGCTCCTACAATGAGCAGTTCTTC	CASSFQGSSYNEQFF
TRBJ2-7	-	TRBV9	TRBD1	TGTGCCAGCAGCGTGGGGACAGAAGCTTACGAGCAGTACTTC	CASSVGTEAYEQYF
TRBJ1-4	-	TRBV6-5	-	TGTGCCAGCAGGTGGAGGGCTAATGAAAAACTGTTTTTT	CASRWRANEKLFF
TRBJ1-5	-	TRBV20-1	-	TGCAGTGCTAGAGACGTCCATGCCCAGCATTTT	CSARDVHAQHF
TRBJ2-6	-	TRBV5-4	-	TGTGCCAGCAGCTTGGTCGGCAGGGGCCCATCTGGGGCCAACGTCCTGACTTTC	CASSLVGRGPSGANVLTF
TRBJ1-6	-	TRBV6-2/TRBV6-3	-	TGTGCCAGCAGTCGCGGACGTGCGGATAATTCACCCCTCCACTTT	CASSRGRADNSPLHF
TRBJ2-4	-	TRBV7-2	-	TGTGCCAGCAGCTTAGATTACCGGGGGACCGACATTCAGTACTTC	CASSLDYRGTDIQYF
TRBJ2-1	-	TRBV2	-	TGTGCCAGCAGTGAAGGGTCGGGAAACTACAATGAGCAGTTCTTC	CASSEGSGNYNEQFF
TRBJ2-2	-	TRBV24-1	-	TGTGCCACCAGTGACCCCAGGGGTACCGGGGAGCTGTTTTTT	CATSDPRGTGELFF
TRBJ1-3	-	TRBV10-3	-	TGTGCCCATCATGGCAACCCCGGCGGAAACACCATATATTTT	CAHHGNPGGNTIYF
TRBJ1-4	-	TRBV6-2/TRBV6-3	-	TGTGCCAGCAGCCAGGCGGGGCTTAATGAAAAACTGTTTTTT	CASSQAGLNEKLFF
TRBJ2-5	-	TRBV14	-	TGTGCCAGCAGCCAAGATTTGTCCGGTGGGGTGGCCCAGTACTTC	CASSQDLSGGVAQYF
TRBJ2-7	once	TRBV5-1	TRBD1	TGCGCCAGCAGCCCCGGGACAGGGGCCTACGAGCAGTACTTC	CASSPGTGAYEQYF
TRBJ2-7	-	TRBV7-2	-	TGTGCCAGCAGCCAAGGGGCCGGCGAGCAGTACTTC	CASSQGAGEQYF
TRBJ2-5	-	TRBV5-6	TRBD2	TGTGCCAGCGGCGTAGCGGGGGGGCTAGAGACCCAGTACTTC	CASGVAGGLETQYF
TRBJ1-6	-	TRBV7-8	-	TGTGCCAGCAGCTTGGAAGGCATTCTTGTCGGTGCTTCACCCCTCCACTTT	CASSLEGILVGASPLHF
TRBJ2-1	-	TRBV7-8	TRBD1	TGTGCCAGCAGCTCCCCGCCCGGGACAGGGATTAAGAATGAGCAGTTCTTC	CASSSPPGTGIKNEQFF
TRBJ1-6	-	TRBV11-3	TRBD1	TGTGCCAGCAGCTTACCCGGGACAGGGAGTGGCTCCTATAATTCACCCCTCCACTTT	CASSLPGTGSGSYNSPLHF
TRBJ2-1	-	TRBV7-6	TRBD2	TGTGCCAGCAGCTCAGGGGGCTTGGCTAGCGGGGGGGGCTACAATGAGCAGTTCTTC	CASSSGGLASGGGYNEQFF
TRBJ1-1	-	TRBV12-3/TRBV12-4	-	TGTGCCAGCAGTGCCCAGGGGAACACTGAAGCTTTCTTT	CASSAQGNTEAFF
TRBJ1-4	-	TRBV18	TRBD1	TGTGCCAGCTCACAGTTCCGACAGGGGAAGAATGAAAAACTGTTTTTT	CASSQFRQGKNEKLFF
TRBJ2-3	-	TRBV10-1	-	TGCGCCAGCAGTATCGACGGACCAGATACGCAGTATTTT	CASSIDGPDTQYF
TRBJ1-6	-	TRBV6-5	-	TGTGCCAGCAGTTACTCGTCGGTGGTCGGTTCACCCCTCCACTTT	CASSYSSVVGSPLHF
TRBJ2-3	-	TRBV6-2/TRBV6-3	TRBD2	TGTGCCAGCAGTCCGCGGGGGGCCCTCACAGATACGCAGTATTTT	CASSPRGALTDTQYF